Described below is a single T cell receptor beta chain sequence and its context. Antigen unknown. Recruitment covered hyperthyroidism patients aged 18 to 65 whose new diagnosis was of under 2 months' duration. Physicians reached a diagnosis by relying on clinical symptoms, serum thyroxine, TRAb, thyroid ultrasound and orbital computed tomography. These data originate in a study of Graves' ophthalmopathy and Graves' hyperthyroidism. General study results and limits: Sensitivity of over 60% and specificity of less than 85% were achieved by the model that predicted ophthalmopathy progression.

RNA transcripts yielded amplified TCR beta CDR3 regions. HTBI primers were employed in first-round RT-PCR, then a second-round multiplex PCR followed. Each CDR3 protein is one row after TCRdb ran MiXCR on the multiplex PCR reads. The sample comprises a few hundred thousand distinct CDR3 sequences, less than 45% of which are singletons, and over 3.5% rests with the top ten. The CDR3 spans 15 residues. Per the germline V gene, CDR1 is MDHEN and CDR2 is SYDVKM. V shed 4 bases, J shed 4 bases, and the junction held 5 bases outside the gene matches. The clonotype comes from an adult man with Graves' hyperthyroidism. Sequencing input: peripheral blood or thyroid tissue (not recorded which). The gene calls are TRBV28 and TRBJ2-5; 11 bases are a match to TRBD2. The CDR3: CASSSTSGTLETQYF. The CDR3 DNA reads TGTGCCAGCAGTTCGACTAGCGGGACTTTAGAGACCCAGTACTTC.